This T cell receptor (beta chain) emerged from a study of T-cell reconstitution after alpha-beta-depleted transplantation in children. At least ten counts were recorded for this clonotype. Its target is not known. Whole-study results and caveats: Several patients had high TCRbeta diversity at day 60; it came from surviving recipient T cells and thymic progenitors.

Unique molecular identifiers were incorporated when the TCRbeta library was constructed. TCRdb fed the PCR reads into MiXCR, producing one record per CDR3 protein. The sample consists of 65,000 to 75,000 distinct CDR3 sequences, 4% to 5% of them appearing once. V shed 4 bases and J 4 bases; nucleotides not matched to a gene: 3. The CDR3 consists of 14 residues. Germline V gene sequence: CDR1 SGHAT, CDR2 FQNNGV. The specimen comprised PBMCs, mostly from graft donor cells, sampled 180 days after TCRalphabeta/CD19-depleted stem cell transplant. The clonotype comes from a boy under three years old who had a stem cell transplant for acute myeloid leukemia, so the T cells may come from the graft donor. The chain is built from TRBV11-2 and TRBJ1-2; 10 bases line up with TRBD1. CDR3 loop: CASSSGTGVYGYTF. The CDR3 region has the DNA TGTGCCAGCAGCTCAGGGACAGGGGTCTATGGCTACACCTTC. The full variable domain, in which reference TRBV11-2 and TRBJ1-2 provide the parts outside the CDR3, is EAGVAQSPRYKIIEKRQSVAFWCNPISGHATLYWYQQILGQGPKLLIQFQNNGVVDDSQLPKDRFSAERLKGVDSTLKIQPAKLEDSAVYLCASSSGTGVYGYTFGSGTRLTVV.